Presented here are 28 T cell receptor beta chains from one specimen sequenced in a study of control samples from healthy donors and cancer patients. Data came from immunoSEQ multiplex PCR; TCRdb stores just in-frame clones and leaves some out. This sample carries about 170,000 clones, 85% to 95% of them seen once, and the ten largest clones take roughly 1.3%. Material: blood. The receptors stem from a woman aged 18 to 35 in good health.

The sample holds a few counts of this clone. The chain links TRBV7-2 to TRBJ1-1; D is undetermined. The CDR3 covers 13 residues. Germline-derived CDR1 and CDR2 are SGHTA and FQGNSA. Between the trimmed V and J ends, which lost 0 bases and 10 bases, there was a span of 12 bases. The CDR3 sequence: CASSLAAPPRAFF. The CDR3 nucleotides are TGTGCCAGCAGCTTAGCAGCCCCACCAAGAGCTTTCTTT.

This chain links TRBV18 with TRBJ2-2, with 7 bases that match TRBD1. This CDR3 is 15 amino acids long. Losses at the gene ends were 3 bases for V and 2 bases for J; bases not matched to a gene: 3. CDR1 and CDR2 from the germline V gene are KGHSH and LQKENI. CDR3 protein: CASSPWDSNTGELFF. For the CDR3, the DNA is TGTGCCAGCTCACCCTGGGACAGCAACACCGGGGAGCTGTTTTTT.

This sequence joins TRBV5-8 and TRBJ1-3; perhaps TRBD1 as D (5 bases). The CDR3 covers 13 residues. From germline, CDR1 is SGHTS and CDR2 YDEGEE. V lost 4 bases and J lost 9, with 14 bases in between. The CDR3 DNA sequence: TGTGCCAGCAGCCTAGGACCGGGGGGCACCATATATTTT. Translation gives CASSLGPGGTIYF.

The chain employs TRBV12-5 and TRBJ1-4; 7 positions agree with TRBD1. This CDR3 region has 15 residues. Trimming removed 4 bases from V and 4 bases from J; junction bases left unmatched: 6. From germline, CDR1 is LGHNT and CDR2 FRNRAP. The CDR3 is CASGSGTVVNEKLFF. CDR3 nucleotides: TGTGCTAGTGGTTCGGGGACAGTAGTTAATGAAAAACTGTTTTTT.

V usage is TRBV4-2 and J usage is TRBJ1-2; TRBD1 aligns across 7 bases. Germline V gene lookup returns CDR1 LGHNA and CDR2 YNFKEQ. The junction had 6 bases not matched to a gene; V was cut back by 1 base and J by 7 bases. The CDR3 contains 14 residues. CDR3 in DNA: TGTGCCAGCAGCCAAGGGCCGGACAGGTCTGGCTACACCTTC. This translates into CASSQGPDRSGYTF.

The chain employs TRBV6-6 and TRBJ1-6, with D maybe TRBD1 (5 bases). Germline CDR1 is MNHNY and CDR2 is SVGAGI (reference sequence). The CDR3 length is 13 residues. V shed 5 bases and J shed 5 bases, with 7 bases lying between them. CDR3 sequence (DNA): TGTGCCAGCAGTCGCAGGGATAATTCACCCCTCCACTTT. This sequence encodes CASSRRDNSPLHF.

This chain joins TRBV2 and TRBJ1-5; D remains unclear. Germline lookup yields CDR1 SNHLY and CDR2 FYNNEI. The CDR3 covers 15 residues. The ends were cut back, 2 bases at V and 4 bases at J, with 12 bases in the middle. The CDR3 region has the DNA TGTGCCAGCAGTGAACCGGGCAGCTTAAATCAGCCCCAGCATTTT. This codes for CASSEPGSLNQPQHF.

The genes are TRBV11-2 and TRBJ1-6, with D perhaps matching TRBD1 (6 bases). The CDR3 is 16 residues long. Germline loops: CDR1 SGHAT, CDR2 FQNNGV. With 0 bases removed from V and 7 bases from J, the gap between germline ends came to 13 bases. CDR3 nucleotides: TGTGCCAGCAGCTTAGAGACAGGTCATGGGAATTCACCCCTCCACTTT. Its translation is CASSLETGHGNSPLHF.

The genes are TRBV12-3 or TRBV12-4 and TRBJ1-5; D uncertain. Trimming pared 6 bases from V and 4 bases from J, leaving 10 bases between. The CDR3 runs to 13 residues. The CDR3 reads CASSPVENQPQHF. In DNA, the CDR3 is TGTGCCAGCAGCCCAGTGGAGAATCAGCCCCAGCATTTT.

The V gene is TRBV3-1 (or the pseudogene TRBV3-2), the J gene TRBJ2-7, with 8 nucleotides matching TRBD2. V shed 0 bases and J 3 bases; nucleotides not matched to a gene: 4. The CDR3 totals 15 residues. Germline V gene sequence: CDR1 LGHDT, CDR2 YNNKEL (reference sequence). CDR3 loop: CASSQERREVYEQYF. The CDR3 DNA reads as TGTGCCAGCAGCCAAGAACGGCGGGAGGTCTACGAGCAGTACTTC.

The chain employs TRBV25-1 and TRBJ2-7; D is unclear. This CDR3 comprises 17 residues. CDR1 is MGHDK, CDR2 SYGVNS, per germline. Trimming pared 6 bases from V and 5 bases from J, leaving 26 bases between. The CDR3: CASSPVQNLISLDEQYF. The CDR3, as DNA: TGTGCCAGCAGCCCGGTACAGAATCTGATCTCACTCGACGAGCAGTACTTC.

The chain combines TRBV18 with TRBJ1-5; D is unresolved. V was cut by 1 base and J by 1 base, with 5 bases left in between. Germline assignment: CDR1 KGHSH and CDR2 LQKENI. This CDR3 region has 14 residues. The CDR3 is CASSPRESNQPQHF. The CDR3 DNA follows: TGTGCCAGCTCACCACGAGAGAGCAATCAGCCCCAGCATTTT.

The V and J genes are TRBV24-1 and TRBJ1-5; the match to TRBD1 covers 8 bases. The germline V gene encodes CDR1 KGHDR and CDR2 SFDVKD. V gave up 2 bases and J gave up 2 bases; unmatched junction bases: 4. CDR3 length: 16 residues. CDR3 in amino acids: CATSDSTGAGNQPQHF. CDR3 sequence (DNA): TGTGCCACCAGTGATTCGACAGGGGCGGGCAATCAGCCCCAGCATTTT.

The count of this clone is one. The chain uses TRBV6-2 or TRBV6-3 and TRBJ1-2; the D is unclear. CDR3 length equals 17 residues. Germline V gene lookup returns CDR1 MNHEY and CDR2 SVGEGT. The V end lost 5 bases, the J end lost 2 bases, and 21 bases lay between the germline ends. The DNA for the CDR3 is TGTGCCAGCAGTCCCCCACAAGGAAGAGCAGGAAACTATGGCTACACCTTC. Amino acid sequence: CASSPPQGRAGNYGYTF.

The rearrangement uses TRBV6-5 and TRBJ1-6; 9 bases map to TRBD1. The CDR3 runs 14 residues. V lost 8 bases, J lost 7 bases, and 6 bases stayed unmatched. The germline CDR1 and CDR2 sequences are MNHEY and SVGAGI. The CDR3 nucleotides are TGTGCCAGCGGCCGGGACAGGGCAAATTCACCCCTCCACTTT. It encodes CASGRDRANSPLHF.

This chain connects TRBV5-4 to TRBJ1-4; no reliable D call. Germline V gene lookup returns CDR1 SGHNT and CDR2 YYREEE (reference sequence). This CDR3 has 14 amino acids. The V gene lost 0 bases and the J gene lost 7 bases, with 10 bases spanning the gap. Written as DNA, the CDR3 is TGTGCCAGCAGCTTGGAACCGGGCCCTGAAAAACTGTTTTTT. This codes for CASSLEPGPEKLFF.

CDR3 DNA: TGTGCCAGCAGCCCCTCCCCCGGGATGGGGGGCACAGAGACCCAGTACTTC. Its translation is CASSPSPGMGGTETQYF. The chain employs TRBV3-1 (or the pseudogene TRBV3-2) and TRBJ2-5, with D perhaps matching TRBD1 or TRBD2 (6 bases each). Germline V lookup: CDR1 LGHDT, CDR2 YNNKEL (reference sequence). CDR3 length: 17 residues. The ends were cut back, 4 bases at V and 4 bases at J, with 22 bases in the middle.

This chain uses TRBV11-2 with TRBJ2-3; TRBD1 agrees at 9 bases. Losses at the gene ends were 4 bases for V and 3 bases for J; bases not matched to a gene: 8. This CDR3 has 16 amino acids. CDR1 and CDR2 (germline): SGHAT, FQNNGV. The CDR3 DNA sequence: TGTGCCAGCAGCTCGTGGGGGACAGGGAATACAGATACGCAGTATTTT. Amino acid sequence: CASSSWGTGNTDTQYF.

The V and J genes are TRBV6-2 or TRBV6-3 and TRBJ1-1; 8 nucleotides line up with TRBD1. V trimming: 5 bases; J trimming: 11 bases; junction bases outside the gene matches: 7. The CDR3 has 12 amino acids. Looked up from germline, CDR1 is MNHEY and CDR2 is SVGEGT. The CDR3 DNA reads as TGTGCCAGCAGTGACAGGGGATCGGCGGCTTTCTTT. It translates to CASSDRGSAAFF.

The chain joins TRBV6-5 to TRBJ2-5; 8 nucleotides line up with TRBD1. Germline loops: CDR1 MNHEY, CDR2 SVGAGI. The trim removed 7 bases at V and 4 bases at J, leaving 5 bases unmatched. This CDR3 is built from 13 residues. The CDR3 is CASKQGGIETQYF. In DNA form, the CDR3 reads TGTGCCAGCAAACAGGGGGGCATAGAGACCCAGTACTTC.

CDR3 region: CAISKTPGQGASGNTIYF. CDR3 DNA: TGTGCCATCAGTAAGACACCGGGACAGGGAGCCTCTGGAAACACCATATATTTT. V is TRBV10-3 and J is TRBJ1-3; 9 nucleotides agree with TRBD1. CDR3 length: 18 residues. The junction had 11 bases not matched to a gene; V was cut back by 5 bases and J by 0 bases. Germline V gives CDR1 ENHRY, CDR2 SYGVKD.

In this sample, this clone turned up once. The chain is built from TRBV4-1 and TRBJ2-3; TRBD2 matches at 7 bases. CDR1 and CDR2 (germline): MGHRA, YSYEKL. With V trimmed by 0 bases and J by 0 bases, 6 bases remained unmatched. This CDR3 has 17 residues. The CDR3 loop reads CASSQDHRTSSTDTQYF. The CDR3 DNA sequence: TGCGCCAGCAGCCAAGATCACAGGACTAGTAGCACAGATACGCAGTATTTT.

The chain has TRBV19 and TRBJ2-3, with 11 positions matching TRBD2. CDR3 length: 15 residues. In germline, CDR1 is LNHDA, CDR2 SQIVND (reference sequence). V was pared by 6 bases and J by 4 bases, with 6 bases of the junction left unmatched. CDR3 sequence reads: CASRLAGGKADTQYF. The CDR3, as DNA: TGTGCCAGTAGGCTAGCGGGAGGAAAGGCAGATACGCAGTATTTT.

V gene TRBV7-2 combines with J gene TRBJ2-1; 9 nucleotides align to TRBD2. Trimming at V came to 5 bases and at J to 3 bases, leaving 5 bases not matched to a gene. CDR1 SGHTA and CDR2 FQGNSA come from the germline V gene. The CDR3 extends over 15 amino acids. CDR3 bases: TGTGCCAGCAGCCAGCCTAGCGGGAACTACAATGAGCAGTTCTTC. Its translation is CASSQPSGNYNEQFF.

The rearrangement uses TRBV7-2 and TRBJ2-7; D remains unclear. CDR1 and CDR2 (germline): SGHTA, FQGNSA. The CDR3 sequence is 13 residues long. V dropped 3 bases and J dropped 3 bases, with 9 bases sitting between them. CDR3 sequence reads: CASSFSLGYEQYF. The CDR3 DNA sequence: TGTGCCAGCAGCTTTTCTCTGGGCTACGAGCAGTACTTC.

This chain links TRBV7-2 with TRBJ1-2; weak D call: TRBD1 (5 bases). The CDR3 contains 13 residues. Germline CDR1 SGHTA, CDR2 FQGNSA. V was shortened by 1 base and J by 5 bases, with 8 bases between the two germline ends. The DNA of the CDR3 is TGTGCCAGCAGCTTAGGGGGGGTGTATGGCTACACCTTC. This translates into CASSLGGVYGYTF.

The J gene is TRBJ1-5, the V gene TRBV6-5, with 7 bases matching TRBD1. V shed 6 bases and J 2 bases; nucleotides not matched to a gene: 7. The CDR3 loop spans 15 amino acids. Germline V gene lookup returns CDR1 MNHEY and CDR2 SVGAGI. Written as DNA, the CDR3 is TGTGCCAGCAGCCAGGGGGAGAAGGGCAATCAGCCCCAGCATTTT. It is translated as CASSQGEKGNQPQHF.

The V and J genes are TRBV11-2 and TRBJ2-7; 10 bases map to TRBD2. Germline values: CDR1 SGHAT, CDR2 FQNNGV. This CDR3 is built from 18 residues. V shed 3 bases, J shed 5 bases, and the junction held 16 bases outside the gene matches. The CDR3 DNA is TGTGCCAGCAGCTTGTGGGGGGCTAGCGGGAGCTTGGGCCACGAGCAGTACTTC. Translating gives CASSLWGASGSLGHEQYF.